The clone carrying this T cell receptor (beta chain) showed up just a few times. Its antigen is unidentified. Treatment meaning: approximately nine-day PBMC culture with coronavirus spike peptide pools or control peptides (ViraFEST assay). Culture of some 1.9 million PBMCs per well took place with around 10 IU/ml IL-2 and roughly 9.5 ug/ml peptide pools. This record belongs to a study of vaccination and CD4 T cells after COVID-19. The overall study: Control cultures, each given a CEFX pool, an HIV-1 Nef pool, or no peptide, were included.

V gave up 7 bases and J gave up 8 bases, with 12 bases separating them. The CDR3 has 12 amino acids. Looked up from germline, CDR1 is MDHEN and CDR2 is SYDVKM. Study findings and constraints: Post-vaccination, and not before, a median roughly 89% of reactive clones appeared in convalescent patients.

Cultured CD4+ T cell DNA was sequenced using the Oncomine TCR Beta short-read assay. Genomic DNA was taken out of cultured CD4+ T cells by extraction. TCRdb fed the PCR reads into MiXCR, producing one record per CDR3 protein. The data contain 9,500 to 15,000 distinct CDR3 sequences, roughly 60% of them singletons. The TCR was taken from a human donor who had recovered from COVID-19. The chain couples TRBV28 to TRBJ1-3; D possibly corresponds to TRBD1 (5 bases). Sequenced input: CD4+ T cells from blood, cultured in vitro. CDR3 protein: CASITQGDTIYF. As DNA, the CDR3 is TGTGCCAGCATTACGCAAGGGGACACCATATATTTT.